A selection of T cell receptor beta chains follows, all from one sample in a study of cytomegalovirus exposure and HLA in healthy donors. Here immunoSEQ multiplex PCR was the method, and the copy in TCRdb shows in-frame clones only, minus some. Counted here are about 180,000 clones, roughly 86% occurring once; the ten biggest clones make up roughly 2.6%. Sequenced: PBMCs. The receptors shown here come from a man between 18 and 29 years old in good health and CMV-seropositive. Each CDR3 is given with its conserved first and last residue. A D gene is named only where the DNA matches it firmly.

D: NA; V: TRBV6-6; CDR3: CASWLAHTGELFF
D: NA; V: TRBV5-1; CDR3: CASSRRDKPSYNEQFF
D: TRBD2; V: TRBV7-2; CDR3: CASSLTSGGFNYEQYF
D: NA; V: TRBV4-1; CDR3: CASSQDRDISGNTIYF
D: TRBD2; V: TRBV18; CDR3: CASSARLAGDMYEQFF
D: TRBD1; V: TRBV27; CDR3: CASSWTGLYGYTF
D: NA; V: TRBV7-2; CDR3: CASSLVGGPSTDTQYF
D: NA; V: TRBV27; CDR3: CASSLSGSSYEQYF
D: NA; V: TRBV19; CDR3: CASSIGSSYNEQFF
D: TRBD1; V: TRBV29-1; CDR3: CSVATGTGGSQPQHF
D: TRBD2; V: TRBV9; CDR3: CASSVRLAETWSTDTQYF
D: TRBD2; V: TRBV11-2; CDR3: CASSLGTSGGAYNEQFF
D: NA; V: TRBV6-6; CDR3: CASSLEETQYF
D: TRBD1; V: TRBV12-5; CDR3: CASGSRGTGEFF
D: NA; V: TRBV28; CDR3: CASSGTGPYYEQYF
D: TRBD1; V: TRBV7-9; CDR3: CASSPGTAGEKLFF
D: NA; V: TRBV6-1; CDR3: CASRDGQNTEAFF
D: NA; V: TRBV6-6; CDR3: CASSSRRDQYF
D: TRBD2; V: TRBV29-1; CDR3: CSVGWGRDGTGELFF
D: TRBD2; V: TRBV5-1; CDR3: CASSRGLADLETQYF
D: NA; V: TRBV6-1; CDR3: CASARLYSNQPQHF
D: NA; V: TRBV4-3; CDR3: CASSPRRVSYNEQFF
D: NA; V: TRBV5-1; CDR3: CASSSGQSNYGYTF
D: NA; V: TRBV27; CDR3: CASMGSHGYTF
D: NA; V: TRBV4-3; CDR3: CASSQDRGRDINQPQHF
D: TRBD1; V: TRBV9; CDR3: CASSPGDRRHQPQHF
D: NA; V: TRBV27; CDR3: CASSLVRHSNQPQHF
D: TRBD1; V: TRBV7-9; CDR3: CASSLVRQGGNYGYTF
D: NA; V: TRBV5-1; CDR3: CASSLGQRTDTQYF
D: NA; V: TRBV2; CDR3: CASSTLPGGGYTF
D: TRBD1; V: TRBV6-6; CDR3: CASSYPTGDGNTIYF
D: NA; V: TRBV11-2; CDR3: CASSLGLSGESYEQYF
D: TRBD1; V: TRBV10-3; CDR3: CAISGTGQETQYF
D: TRBD1; V: TRBV7-9; CDR3: CASSSGDRGVANYGYTF
D: TRBD1; V: TRBV5-6; CDR3: CASSKTGMNTEAFF
D: TRBD2; V: TRBV14; CDR3: CASSPGLAATEQYF
D: NA; V: TRBV30; CDR3: CAWSVFGGSNSPLHF
D: NA; V: TRBV5-1; CDR3: CASSLGEGGPYEQYF
D: NA; V: TRBV28; CDR3: CASSFLANTGELFF
D: TRBD2; V: TRBV29-1; CDR3: CSVETGTSKAYEQYF
D: NA; V: TRBV13; CDR3: CASSLLSYEQYF
D: NA; V: TRBV5-1; CDR3: CASSLFPTQRATNEKLFF
D: TRBD2; V: TRBV9; CDR3: CASSAGLAANTGELFF
D: NA; V: TRBV4-2; CDR3: CASSQVPDPRSNQPQHF